These T cell receptor beta chains were read from a single sample in a study of cytomegalovirus exposure and HLA in healthy donors. Repertoires were generated with immunoSEQ multiplex PCR, while TCRdb's copy carries only in-frame clones and drops some. This table has about 93,000 clones, 70% to 85% appearing once. The sequencing input was PBMCs. Every receptor here comes from a man in his fifties or sixties in good health and CMV-seronegative. CDR3s include the opening cysteine and the closing phenylalanine or tryptophan. D genes are given only for firm matches. Expanded clones get a size class; other rows say once, few or many, or leave the size out.

-	TRBV4-2	TRBJ1-2	-	TGTGCCAGCAGCCAAGTGGCAGGGGTCGGGCTCGACTATGGCTACACCTTC	CASSQVAGVGLDYGYTF
-	TRBV6-1	TRBJ1-4	TRBD1	TGTGCCAGCAGAGACCTGGGACAGGGCGAAAAACTGTTTTTT	CASRDLGQGEKLFF
-	TRBV19	TRBJ1-5	-	TGTGCCAGTAGACCCCCGGGGTTTTATCAGCCCCAGCATTTT	CASRPPGFYQPQHF
-	TRBV2	TRBJ2-1	TRBD2	TGTGCCAGTGGAACCTGGACTAGCGGCCTCAATGAGCAGTTCTTC	CASGTWTSGLNEQFF
-	TRBV25-1	TRBJ1-6	TRBD1	TGTGCCAGCAGCCAAACCGGGACAGGGAGGGCAAATTCACCCCTCCACTTT	CASSQTGTGRANSPLHF
-	TRBV4-1	TRBJ2-1	-	TGCGCCAGCAGCCAACTTTTAGCGAAATCCTACAATGAGCAGTTCTTC	CASSQLLAKSYNEQFF
few	TRBV27	TRBJ1-5	-	TGTGCCAGCAGCCGGGGGGGAGTTCAGCCCCAGCATTTT	CASSRGGVQPQHF
-	TRBV5-5	TRBJ2-1	TRBD1	TGTGCCAGCAGCTGGGCCGGGACAGGGGTCTCCTACAATGAGCAGTTCTTC	CASSWAGTGVSYNEQFF
-	TRBV27	TRBJ2-2	TRBD2	TGTGCCAGCAGTCCGCTAGCGGACTACACCGGGGAGCTGTTTTTT	CASSPLADYTGELFF
-	TRBV28	TRBJ2-7	-	TGTGCCAGCAGCCAGACAGGATACGAGCAGTACTTC	CASSQTGYEQYF
once	TRBV6-1	TRBJ2-7	-	TGTGCCAGCTTATCCGGGAGCTTCGGCTACGAGCAGTACTTC	CASLSGSFGYEQYF
few	TRBV19	TRBJ1-5	TRBD1	TGTGCCAGTGGTGGGACAGGGAATCAGCCCCAGCATTTT	CASGGTGNQPQHF
-	TRBV2	TRBJ2-2	TRBD1	TGTGCCAGCAGCTTAATTAGGGACAGATACACCGGGGAGCTGTTTTTT	CASSLIRDRYTGELFF
-	TRBV5-1	TRBJ1-1	-	TGCGCCAGCAGCTTGTCTTACACAGGGCCTCTTGCTGAAGCTTTCTTT	CASSLSYTGPLAEAFF
few	TRBV4-2	TRBJ1-2	TRBD1	TGTGCCAGCAGCCAAGAAAGGACAGGGGGCTATGGCTACACCTTC	CASSQERTGGYGYTF
once	TRBV7-2	TRBJ1-2	-	TGTGCCAGCAGCCGGACGGGGAACTATGGCTACACCTTC	CASSRTGNYGYTF
few	TRBV4-3	TRBJ1-4	TRBD1	TGCGCCAGCAGCCAAGATCTTGCGAGGGGGCAGGATGAAAAACTGTTTTTT	CASSQDLARGQDEKLFF
-	TRBV19	TRBJ2-5	TRBD2	TGTGCCAGTAGTCCGACTAGCGGGACGTACCAAGAGACCCAGTACTTC	CASSPTSGTYQETQYF
once	TRBV29-1	TRBJ1-1	-	TGCAGCGTTGCAACAGGGCTGAACACTGAAGCTTTCTTT	CSVATGLNTEAFF
-	TRBV6-1	TRBJ2-5	TRBD2	TGTGCCAGCAGTGACACCGGGACTAGCCACGAAGGGACCCAGTACTTC	CASSDTGTSHEGTQYF
-	TRBV7-3	TRBJ2-2	TRBD2	TGTGCCAGCAGCCCCCGTAGCGGGAGTAACATCGGGGAGCTGTTTTTT	CASSPRSGSNIGELFF
-	TRBV7-9	TRBJ1-5	-	TGTGCCAGCAGCCCCCCAGGGGATAGCAATCAGCCCCAGCATTTT	CASSPPGDSNQPQHF
-	TRBV28	TRBJ1-4	TRBD1	TGTGCCAGCAGTTCCTTAGGACAGGGAATCGGTAATGAAAAACTGTTTTTT	CASSSLGQGIGNEKLFF
-	TRBV28	TRBJ1-3	-	TGTGCCAGCAGTTTGCAGGGTAGCTCTGGAAACACCATATATTTT	CASSLQGSSGNTIYF
-	TRBV7-9	TRBJ2-3	TRBD1	TGTTCCAGCAGTCCAGCCGGGACAGGGAAAAACACAGATACGCAGTATTTT	CSSSPAGTGKNTDTQYF
few	TRBV4-2	TRBJ2-7	TRBD2	TGTGCCAGCAGCCAAGAGTCTAGCGGGAACTACGAGCAGTACTTC	CASSQESSGNYEQYF
-	TRBV19	TRBJ2-2	TRBD2	TGTGCCAGTAAACATCAGAGGCGGGAGGCCGGGGAGCTGTTTTTT	CASKHQRREAGELFF
few	TRBV6-5	TRBJ1-2	TRBD1	TGTGCCAGCAGCCTCACAGGGGAAAGCGGCTACACCTTC	CASSLTGESGYTF
-	TRBV2	TRBJ1-4	-	TGTGCCAGCATGACCGGGACAAGGAATGAAAAACTGTTTTTT	CASMTGTRNEKLFF